Following are 11 T cell receptor beta chains from one sample sequenced in a study of shared clonotypes between healthy human individuals. The protocol was immunoSEQ multiplex PCR, while the TCRdb copy is restricted to in-frame clones and leaves out a portion. The sample consists of some 500,000 clones, 90% to 96% of them appearing once. Sequences were obtained from naive CD4+ T cells sorted from blood. Subset defined: CD45RA+ positively selected. These receptors were taken from a woman in her thirties in good health.

The V and J genes are TRBV28 and TRBJ2-2, with D hard to call. The CDR3 has 14 amino acids. The V gene lost 4 bases and the J gene lost 0 bases, with 6 bases spanning the gap. Germline V gives CDR1 MDHEN, CDR2 SYDVKM. CDR3 in DNA: TGTGCCAGCAGTTACGACTCGAACACCGGGGAGCTGTTTTTT. This sequence encodes CASSYDSNTGELFF. Full variable domain (remainder filled in from reference TRBV28 and TRBJ2-2): DVKVTQSSRYLVKRTGEKVFLECVQDMDHENMFWYRQDPGLGLRLIYFSYDVKMKEKGDIPEGYSVSREKKERFSLILESASTNQTSMYLCASSYDSNTGELFFGEGSRLTVL.

The gene calls are TRBV6-1 and TRBJ1-5; 7 bases line up with TRBD1. The germline V gene has CDR1 MNHNS and CDR2 SASEGT. This CDR3 has 18 residues. Trimming took 4 bases from V and 1 from J; bases not matched to a gene: 13. The CDR3 loop reads CASSGGIQGVGSNQPQHF. The CDR3 DNA is TGTGCCAGCAGTGGGGGCATCCAGGGGGTGGGGAGCAATCAGCCCCAGCATTTT.

This clone was seen only a few times. The chain carries TRBV5-1 and TRBJ1-5; D may be TRBD1 (6 bases). The CDR3 spans 13 residues. Per the germline V gene, CDR1 is SGHRS and CDR2 is YFSETQ. V was clipped by 4 bases and J by 8 bases, with 13 bases between them. The CDR3 DNA reads TGCGCCAGCAGCCCGACAGGAATAGAGCCCCAGCATTTT. It translates to CASSPTGIEPQHF.

The rearrangement joins TRBV6-1 to TRBJ2-7; 10 bases are shared with TRBD2. CDR1 and CDR2 from the germline V gene are MNHNS and SASEGT. V was clipped by 4 bases and J by 1 base; unmatched bases: 10. The CDR3 runs 17 residues. The CDR3 here is CASSVRTSGVFSYEQYF. In nucleotides, the CDR3 is TGTGCCAGCAGTGTACGGACTAGCGGTGTTTTTTCCTACGAGCAGTACTTC.

As for this clone: Other DNA sequences within the sample encode an identical CDR3. The V gene is TRBV10-2, the J gene TRBJ1-5; TRBD1 might be the D (5 bases). The V end was cut by 0 bases, the J end by 2 bases, with 8 bases between. Germline CDR1 and CDR2: WSHSY and SAAADI. The CDR3 spans 15 residues. The CDR3 reads CASSESGGRNQPQHF. The CDR3 region has the DNA TGCGCCAGCAGTGAGTCTGGGGGTCGCAATCAGCCCCAGCATTTT.

This chain uses TRBV28 with TRBJ2-7, with 7 bases matching TRBD1. V dropped 5 bases and J dropped 7; count of bases not matched to a gene: 5. This CDR3 comprises 12 residues. From germline, CDR1 is MDHEN and CDR2 SYDVKM. In nucleotides, the CDR3 is TGTGCCAGCAGTCCCACAGGGGAAGAGCAGTACTTC. Residues: CASSPTGEEQYF.

The rearrangement joins TRBV4-1 to TRBJ2-6; D perhaps matches TRBD1 (6 bases). The CDR3 length is 17 residues. The germline gives CDR1 MGHRA, CDR2 YSYEKL. V was clipped by 2 bases and J by 4 bases, with 15 bases between them. The CDR3 DNA follows: TGCGCCAGCAGCCAATGGAACAGGGCCGCGGGGGCCAACGTCCTGACTTTC. Residues: CASSQWNRAAGANVLTF.

This clone was seen just once. The same CDR3 arises from other DNA sequences in this sample as well. The V call is TRBV5-1, the J call TRBJ2-2; D uncertain. Trimming stripped 1 base from V and 1 base from J, with 5 bases between. There are 14 residues in the CDR3. CDR1 and CDR2 (germline): SGHRS, YFSETQ. The CDR3 sequence is CASSLSGNTGELFF. In nucleotides, the CDR3 is TGCGCCAGCAGCTTGTCCGGGAACACCGGGGAGCTGTTTTTT. Together with reference TRBV5-1 and TRBJ2-2, the CDR3 gives the full variable domain: KAGVTQTPRYLIKTRGQQVTLSCSPISGHRSVSWYQQTPGQGLQFLFEYFSETQRNKGNFPGRFSGRQFSNSRSEMNVSTLELGDSALYLCASSLSGNTGELFFGEGSRLTVL.

The genes are TRBV5-4 and TRBJ2-7; possibly TRBD1 for D (6 bases). Germline V gene sequence: CDR1 SGHNT, CDR2 YYREEE (reference sequence). The CDR3 extends over 11 amino acids. V lost 5 bases and J 6 bases, leaving 9 bases between the germline ends. CDR3 nucleotides: TGTGCCAGCAGAAGCAGGGGCGAGCAGTACTTC. Residues: CASRSRGEQYF.

The V call is TRBV4-1, the J call TRBJ2-4, with 9 bases fitting TRBD1. V lost 5 bases to trimming and J lost 4 bases; unmatched junction nucleotides: 9. CDR3 length equals 16 residues. The germline CDR1 and CDR2 sequences are MGHRA and YSYEKL. The CDR3 coding sequence is TGCGCCAGCAGCTCCGGGACAGGGAGAGGGAAAAACATTCAGTACTTC. It encodes CASSSGTGRGKNIQYF.

This clone was detected only once. The DNA for the CDR3 is TGTGCCAGCAGCCCCCGAGGTGGTCGCGAGCAGTACTTC. Protein product: CASSPRGGREQYF. The rearrangement joins TRBV9 to TRBJ2-7; D not resolved. CDR1 and CDR2 (germline): SGDLS, YYNGEE. Trimming removed 4 bases at V and 6 bases at J, with 14 bases between. This CDR3 is 13 amino acids long.